Listed below are T cell receptor beta chains from one sample, sequenced in a study of CD8 T cells in ankylosing spondylitis. TCRdb itself ran the 5' RACE reads through MiXCR, one entry per CDR3 protein. The sample comprises about 42,000 distinct CDR3 sequences, over 3.5% of which are singletons, and approximately 4% rests with the top ten. Material: blood, either unsorted or a sorted T cell fraction (not recorded which). Receptors were obtained from a female donor with ankylosing spondylitis or in good health (not recorded which). The CDR3 runs from the conserved cysteine through the conserved F or W. The D gene is left open where the match is weak. Not all rows give a size; the values are once, few, many and, for expanded clones, a class.

cdr3_nt cdr3_aa clone_size v_call d_call cdr3_length j_call
TGTGCCAGCAGCGGCCGGGCCATCACCGGGGAGCTGTTTTTT CASSGRAITGELFF many TRBV9 . 14 TRBJ2-2
TGTGCCAGCAGCGTAGACCCGGGACAGCCCCAGCATTTT CASSVDPGQPQHF many TRBV9 . 13 TRBJ1-5
TGTGCCAGCAGCGTAGCTGGGGGCTCAAACATTCAGTACTTC CASSVAGGSNIQYF many TRBV9 . 14 TRBJ2-4
TGCGCCAGCAGTCAACTCCAAGGCGGGAGTCTAGAGAATGAGCAGTTCTTC CASSQLQGGSLENEQFF many TRBV23-1 TRBD2 17 TRBJ2-1
TGTGCCAGCAGCGTAGGGGGGGCTGGGGGCGACTCCTACGAGCAGTACTTC CASSVGGAGGDSYEQYF many TRBV9 . 17 TRBJ2-7
TGTGCCAGCAGCTCACGAGGGGGTTACACCGGGGAGCTGTTTTTT CASSSRGGYTGELFF many TRBV9 . 15 TRBJ2-2
TGTGCCAGCAGCCCGGGACAGGATGAGACAGATACGCAGTATTTT CASSPGQDETDTQYF many TRBV9 TRBD1 15 TRBJ2-3
TGTGCCAGCAGCGTCCGACAGGGTTCCGAGCAGTACTTC CASSVRQGSEQYF many TRBV9 TRBD1 13 TRBJ2-7
TGTGCCAGCAGCATACTTCCTAGCGGAGAAAACACCGGGGAGCTGTTTTTT CASSILPSGENTGELFF many TRBV9 TRBD2 17 TRBJ2-2
TGTGCCAGCAGCGTCGACAGCTCTGGGGCCAACGTCCTGACTTTC CASSVDSSGANVLTF . TRBV9 . 15 TRBJ2-6
TGTGCCAGCAGCGTAGGGGGGATTAGCAATCAGCCCCAGCATTTT CASSVGGISNQPQHF many TRBV9 . 15 TRBJ1-5
TGTGCCAGCAGCGTAGATGGGGTAAGCAATCAGCCCCAGCATTTT CASSVDGVSNQPQHF many TRBV9 . 15 TRBJ1-5
TGTGCCAGCCGCGCCCTGGGGGGGTCCGGGGAACGTGGCTACACCTTC CASRALGGSGERGYTF many TRBV6-1 . 16 TRBJ1-2
TGTGCCAGCAGCGTAGAACCTCGAGGGGAGACCCAGTACTTC CASSVEPRGETQYF many TRBV9 . 14 TRBJ2-5
TGTGCCAGCAGCGTTTTACCGGGACAGGGTAGAGCGGATGGCTACACCTTC CASSVLPGQGRADGYTF many TRBV9 TRBD1 17 TRBJ1-2
TGTGCCAGCAGCAGAGACAGGGCAGTCACTGGCGAGCAGTACTTC CASSRDRAVTGEQYF many TRBV9 TRBD1 15 TRBJ2-7
TGTGCCAGCAGCGCATCAACAGCGAACACTGAAGCTTTCTTT CASSASTANTEAFF many TRBV9 . 14 TRBJ1-1
TGTGCCAGCAGCGCCAGCGGGGGGTTAACCGGGGAGCTGTTTTTT CASSASGGLTGELFF many TRBV9 TRBD2 15 TRBJ2-2
TGTGCCAGCAGCACCGGGACAGGAGTCCGGTACGAGCAGTACTTC CASSTGTGVRYEQYF many TRBV9 TRBD1 15 TRBJ2-7
TGTGCCAGCAGCGCCTTGGGACAGGGGGGGACCGGGGAGCTGTTTTTT CASSALGQGGTGELFF many TRBV9 TRBD1 16 TRBJ2-2